Listed below are T cell receptor beta chains from one sample, sequenced in a study of brain T cells in children with intractable seizures. Data came from immunoSEQ multiplex PCR; TCRdb stores just in-frame clones and leaves some out. The sample lists about 340,000 clones, about 94% seen once, with 4.5% to 7% in the top ten. The sequencing here drew on peripheral blood, taken approximately 5 months after surgery. The source of these receptors is a boy younger than two with tuberous sclerosis and intractable seizures. The CDR3 runs from the conserved cysteine through the conserved F or W. D genes are given only for firm matches. Not all rows give a size; the values are once, few, many and, for expanded clones, a class.

j_call	clone_size	d_call	v_call	cdr3_nt	cdr3_aa
TRBJ1-2	NA	TRBD1	TRBV3-1/TRBV3-2	TGTGCCAGCAGCCAAGGTACGGGACAGCGCTACACCTTC	CASSQGTGQRYTF
TRBJ1-1	NA	TRBD1	TRBV2	TGTGCCAGCAGTGTGACGGACAGGGCAAACACTGAAGCTTTCTTT	CASSVTDRANTEAFF
TRBJ2-6	NA	NA	TRBV6-6	TGTGCCAGCGACAGAGGGGCCAACGTCCTGACTTTC	CASDRGANVLTF
TRBJ2-1	once	NA	TRBV12-3/TRBV12-4	TGTGCCAGCAGCCTCGCGAATGAGCAGTTCTTC	CASSLANEQFF
TRBJ2-7	NA	TRBD2	TRBV5-1	TGCGCCAGCAGCTTGGATGGGCGGGGGGCCAGCTCCTACGAGCAGTACTTC	CASSLDGRGASSYEQYF
TRBJ1-1	NA	NA	TRBV20-1	TGCAGTGCTCTTTGGACCACTGAAGCTTTCTTT	CSALWTTEAFF
TRBJ1-5	NA	NA	TRBV6-6	TGTGTCAGCAGTTACGTTGTCGGGGAAAATCAGCCCCAGCATTTT	CVSSYVVGENQPQHF
TRBJ2-2	NA	NA	TRBV7-6	TGTGCCAGCAGCTTGGAGGCACTCAACACCGGGGAGCTGTTTTTT	CASSLEALNTGELFF
TRBJ1-1	once	NA	TRBV20-1	TGCAGCCAGGGGAAGAACACTGAAGCTTTCTTT	CSQGKNTEAFF
TRBJ2-2	NA	NA	TRBV7-9	TGTGCCAGCAGCCCCAGGGGGAGGGGCGAAGGTCGGGCCGGGGAGCTGTTTTTT	CASSPRGRGEGRAGELFF
TRBJ2-5	NA	TRBD2	TRBV20-1	TGCAGTGCTAGTAGAGCCGGGGGTAGCGGGCGGCAGGAGACCCAGTACTTC	CSASRAGGSGRQETQYF
TRBJ1-3	few	NA	TRBV5-4	TGTGCCAGCAGCTTGGGGCACTCCGAGAACATAAACACCATATATTTT	CASSLGHSENINTIYF
TRBJ2-3	NA	TRBD2	TRBV6-2/TRBV6-3	TGTGCCAGCAGTTATTTTGGAGCGGGGAGAACAGATACGCAGTATTTT	CASSYFGAGRTDTQYF
TRBJ1-2	NA	TRBD1	TRBV18	TGTGCCAGCTCCCCGGGACAGGGGGTGGATGGCTACACCTTC	CASSPGQGVDGYTF
TRBJ1-2	NA	NA	TRBV29-1	TGCAGCGTTGGACAGAACTATGGCTACACCTTC	CSVGQNYGYTF
TRBJ1-3	NA	TRBD1	TRBV7-9	TGTGCCAGCAGCTTGAGTCGACAGGGGAATTTAGCCGGAAACACCATATATTTT	CASSLSRQGNLAGNTIYF
TRBJ2-7	NA	NA	TRBV27	TGTGCCAGCCGCGTAGGGGTCGCCTACGAGCAGTACTTC	CASRVGVAYEQYF
TRBJ2-1	NA	TRBD1	TRBV2	TGTGCCAGCAGTGCGACAGGGATCGCTGAGCAGTTCTTC	CASSATGIAEQFF
TRBJ2-1	NA	NA	TRBV3-1/TRBV3-2	TGTGCCAGCAGCCAAGGCCCACCAAGGCGTCATGGGATAAAAGCCTACAATGAGCAGTTCTTC	CASSQGPPRRHGIKAYNEQFF
TRBJ2-7	NA	TRBD2	TRBV5-5	TGTGCCAGCAGCTTGAGTACTAGCGCTGCCTACGAGCAGTACTTC	CASSLSTSAAYEQYF
TRBJ2-1	many	NA	TRBV7-9	TGTGCCAGCAGCTTGGTCTCTCCTTCCCACAATGAGCAGTTCTTC	CASSLVSPSHNEQFF
TRBJ2-1	NA	TRBD1	TRBV29-1	TGCAGCGGAACCGGGACAGGGGTAGTGGATGAGCAGTTCTTC	CSGTGTGVVDEQFF
TRBJ1-6	NA	NA	TRBV7-3	TGTGCCAGCAGCTTAACTGGCCCGTGGGATTCACCCCTCCACTTT	CASSLTGPWDSPLHF
TRBJ2-1	once	TRBD2	TRBV24-1	TGTGCCACCAGTCGGGGACTAGCGGGAGGGAGCTCCTACAATGAGCAGTTCTTC	CATSRGLAGGSSYNEQFF
TRBJ2-5	few	NA	TRBV9	TGTGCCAGCAGCGTAGCTGCAGGGAGGGAGACCCAGTACTTC	CASSVAAGRETQYF
TRBJ2-7	NA	NA	TRBV3-1/TRBV3-2	TGTGCCAGCAGTGATCCGGGAGCAACGAAGTACGAGCAGTACTTC	CASSDPGATKYEQYF
TRBJ2-7	NA	TRBD1	TRBV12-3/TRBV12-4	TGTGCCAGCAGACAACAGGGGTTGGGCGAGCAGTACTTC	CASRQQGLGEQYF
TRBJ1-1	NA	NA	TRBV6-5	TGTGCCAGCACCTTACACCTGAACACTGAAGCTTTCTTT	CASTLHLNTEAFF
TRBJ2-7	NA	NA	TRBV7-2	TGTGCCAGCAGCCGCAAAATTACAGGGCCACCCCTTTCTAACGAGCAGTACTTC	CASSRKITGPPLSNEQYF
TRBJ2-1	once	NA	TRBV5-8	TGTGCCAGCACCTTCGAGTCCTACAATGAGCAGTTCTTC	CASTFESYNEQFF
TRBJ1-6	NA	TRBD1	TRBV24-1	TGTGCCACCAGTGATTCCAGGGGGCAAAATTCACCCCTCCACTTT	CATSDSRGQNSPLHF
TRBJ1-1	NA	NA	TRBV7-2	TGTGCCAGCAGCTCGGGGGCCAACACTGAAGCTTTCTTT	CASSSGANTEAFF
TRBJ1-1	NA	TRBD1	TRBV5-1	TGCGCCAGCAGCTTGGGGACAGGGCCGATAACTGAAGCTTTCTTT	CASSLGTGPITEAFF
TRBJ2-3	NA	NA	TRBV5-1	TGCGCCAGCAGCTTGGTAGGGAGCGCAGATACGCAGTATTTT	CASSLVGSADTQYF
TRBJ2-7	NA	NA	TRBV27	TGTGCCAGCAGTCCCAGGACAGTATACTACGAGCAGTACTTC	CASSPRTVYYEQYF
TRBJ1-4	NA	TRBD1	TRBV27	TGTGCCAGCGGCTACAGGGGAACTAATGAAAAACTGTTTTTT	CASGYRGTNEKLFF
TRBJ1-1	NA	TRBD1	TRBV27	TGTGCCAGCAGTTGGCAGGGGGGGAACACTGAAGCTTTCTTT	CASSWQGGNTEAFF
TRBJ2-7	NA	NA	TRBV19	TGTGCCAGTAGTTGGGACGGGCTCGAGCAGTACTTC	CASSWDGLEQYF
TRBJ2-1	NA	TRBD2	TRBV5-1	TGCGCCAGCAGCCCGGGGGGCGGGAGGGCCCGAAATGAGCAGTTCTTC	CASSPGGGRARNEQFF
TRBJ1-1	NA	TRBD1	TRBV28	TGTGCCAGCACCCGGGACAGCCCGAACACTGAAGCTTTCTTT	CASTRDSPNTEAFF
TRBJ1-1	NA	NA	TRBV11-2	TGTGCCAGCAACTTAGGGGTGAACACTGAAGCTTTCTTT	CASNLGVNTEAFF
TRBJ1-6	NA	TRBD1	TRBV19	TGTGCCAGTAGTCCCGGGACAGTTGAGGGTTCACCCCTCCACTTT	CASSPGTVEGSPLHF
TRBJ2-5	NA	TRBD2	TRBV7-9	TGTGCCAGCAGCCCCAGCGGGACTAGCGGGACTCAAGAGACCCAGTACTTC	CASSPSGTSGTQETQYF
TRBJ2-5	NA	NA	TRBV19	TGTGCCAGTAGTATAGAGAGGGGGGGGACCCAGTACTTC	CASSIERGGTQYF
TRBJ2-2	NA	NA	TRBV10-1	TGCGCCAGCAGTGAGGCCAGGGCTGCCGGGGAGCTGTTTTTT	CASSEARAAGELFF
TRBJ2-6	once	TRBD1	TRBV18	TGTGCCAGCTCATCCATTCTCGACAGGGGACGCTCTGGGGCCAACGTCCTGACTTTC	CASSSILDRGRSGANVLTF
TRBJ2-7	once	NA	TRBV30	TGTGCCTGGAGCCTTAACTACGAGCAGTACTTC	CAWSLNYEQYF
TRBJ2-7	NA	NA	TRBV19	TGTGCCAGTAGTATACAGCACGAGCAGTACTTC	CASSIQHEQYF